One and the same sample provided the 12 T cell receptor beta chains below, sequenced in a study of T-cell reconstitution after alpha-beta-depleted transplantation in children. A TCRbeta library incorporating unique molecular identifiers was prepared. TCRdb ran MiXCR on the PCR reads and lists one entry per CDR3 protein. The table lists around 190,000 distinct CDR3 sequences, roughly 7% of them singletons, with roughly 6% in the top ten. This specimen was PBMCs, taken before TCRalphabeta/CD19-depleted stem cell transplant. These receptors all stem from a boy aged 2 to 10 with acute lymphoblastic leukemia, due to receive a stem cell transplant.

This clonotype was seen only a few times. V gene TRBV20-1 combines with J gene TRBJ2-5; D remains unclear. CDR1 and CDR2 from the germline V gene are DFQATT and SNEGSKA (reference sequence). This CDR3 contains 15 residues. Trimming took off 5 bases at V and 2 bases at J, with 18 bases between the two ends. The CDR3 DNA reads as TGCAGTGCTTTGAGTCCCGCTGCCCTACAAGAGACCCAGTACTTC. As protein: CSALSPAALQETQYF.

Ten or more counts support this clonotype. The chain joins TRBV12-3 or TRBV12-4 to TRBJ1-2; no firm D call. V gave up 3 bases and J gave up 2 bases, with 7 bases separating them. The CDR3 contains 13 residues. The chain's CDR3 is CASSFPGNYGYTF. The CDR3 nucleotides read TGTGCCAGCAGTTTTCCGGGGAACTATGGCTACACCTTC.

This clonotype was found many times. The V call is TRBV5-6, the J call TRBJ2-1; D gene ambiguous. V lost 2 bases, J lost 6 bases, and 6 bases lay in between. This CDR3 contains 12 residues. Germline V gives CDR1 SGHDT, CDR2 YYEEEE. CDR3 sequence: CASSFGTNEQFF. The CDR3 nucleotides are TGTGCCAGCAGCTTTGGAACCAATGAGCAGTTCTTC.

In its sample, this clonotype was seen many times. The J gene is TRBJ1-1, the V gene TRBV5-1, with D perhaps TRBD1 (5 bases). The CDR3 extends over 15 amino acids. Germline CDR1 reads SGHRS; CDR2 reads YFSETQ. The V gene lost 2 bases and the J gene lost 1 base, with 12 bases spanning the gap. The CDR3 protein is CASSLFPTENTEAFF. In DNA form, the CDR3 reads TGCGCCAGCAGCTTATTCCCGACAGAGAACACTGAAGCTTTCTTT.

J is TRBJ1-5 and V is TRBV6-1; D is unclear. CDR1 and CDR2 from the germline V gene are MNHNS and SASEGT. The CDR3 has 15 residues. Between the trimmed V and J ends, which lost 4 bases and 6 bases, there was a span of 16 bases. The CDR3 reads CASSGPPGSRQPQHF. CDR3 bases: TGTGCCAGCAGTGGCCCCCCGGGGTCTCGTCAGCCCCAGCATTTT.

This clonotype was observed a handful of times. The CDR3 sequence: CASSHNRLLSAIYF. CDR3 in DNA: TGTGCCAGCAGCCATAATCGGCTGTTGAGCGCCATATATTTT. The chain uses TRBV14 and TRBJ1-3, with unresolved D. The ends were cut back, 3 bases at V and 11 bases at J, with 17 bases in the middle. Germline V gene data show CDR1 as SGHDN and CDR2 as FVKESK. The CDR3 contains 14 residues.

This clonotype has just a few counts. V and J are TRBV7-2 and TRBJ1-2; 7 bases line up with TRBD1. CDR1 SGHTA and CDR2 FQGNSA come from the germline V gene. There are 13 residues in the CDR3. With 5 bases clipped from V and 6 bases from J, the junction kept 6 bases outside the gene matches. CDR3 DNA sequence: TGTGCCAGCAGCGTGACAGGGCGGGATGGCTACACCTTC. Translated, it gives CASSVTGRDGYTF.

The chain recombines TRBV7-6 with TRBJ2-6, with unresolved D. The V end lost 5 bases, the J end lost 0 bases, and 5 bases lay between the germline ends. The CDR3 consists of 14 residues. Germline assignment: CDR1 SGHVS and CDR2 FNYEAQ. CDR3 DNA sequence: TGTGCCAGCAGCCGGAGCTCTGGGGCCAACGTCCTGACTTTC. Its protein product is CASSRSSGANVLTF.

This clonotype occurred many times. For the CDR3, the DNA is TGTGCCAGCAGCTTAGGATACAGGGGGCCCGGAAACACCATATATTTT. Translating gives CASSLGYRGPGNTIYF. The chain recombines TRBV7-6 with TRBJ1-3; 9 bases agree with TRBD1. J gave up 4 bases and V 1 base, and 5 bases lay outside the gene matches. This CDR3 spans 16 amino acids. Germline CDR1 and CDR2: SGHVS and FNYEAQ.

This clonotype was counted at least ten times. The chain carries TRBV12-3 or TRBV12-4 and TRBJ2-1; the match to TRBD2 covers 9 bases. The junction had 9 bases not matched to a gene; V was cut back by 2 bases and J by 7 bases. The CDR3 has 16 residues. CDR3 region: CASSLRASGVGNEQFF. CDR3 nucleotides: TGTGCCAGCAGTTTACGGGCTAGCGGGGTGGGGAATGAGCAGTTCTTC.

The rearrangement joins TRBV5-7 to TRBJ1-2; D might be TRBD1 (6 bases). Being an ORF, TRBV5-7 has a function that is uncertain. V lost 3 bases and J 2 bases, leaving 14 bases between the germline ends. CDR3 length: 15 residues. DNA for the CDR3: TGTGCCAGCAGCTCCCCAGGGGTGATAAACTATGGCTACACCTTC. This encodes CASSSPGVINYGYTF.

This clonotype was observed many times. The gene calls are TRBV6-5 and TRBJ2-3; D is unresolved. The CDR3 has 17 residues. The germline CDR1 and CDR2 sequences are MNHEY and SVGAGI. V dropped 3 bases and J dropped 2 bases, with 18 bases sitting between them. The CDR3 loop reads CASSYSRTTSNTDTQYF. In DNA form, the CDR3 reads TGTGCCAGCAGTTATTCGCGTACTACAAGTAACACAGATACGCAGTATTTT.